This record covers a single T cell receptor beta chain. This sample stems from a study of cytomegalovirus exposure and HLA in healthy donors. As for the study in general: The 95 to 150 validation repertoires used a platform that matched the one used for the approximately 610 first-cohort repertoires, as a later analysis reported.

Generated by immunoSEQ multiplex PCR, the TCRdb table keeps only in-frame clones and is missing some. The repertoire holds approximately 150,000 clones, with over 80% as singletons. The donors were in the approximately 120-subject validation cohort; that cohort was separate from the roughly 700-subject first cohort. Losses at the gene ends were 7 bases for V and 1 base for J; bases not matched to a gene: 10. The CDR3 covers 17 residues. In germline, CDR1 is SQVTM, CDR2 ANQGSEA. The J gene is TRBJ2-2, the V gene TRBV29-1, with 12 nucleotides matching TRBD2. The sequence came from a man between 25 and 39 years old in good health and CMV-seropositive. The sequenced sample consisted of PBMCs. CDR3 loop: CSAKIGLAGLNTGELFF. CDR3 DNA: TGCAGCGCCAAAATCGGACTAGCGGGGCTGAACACCGGGGAGCTGTTTTTT.